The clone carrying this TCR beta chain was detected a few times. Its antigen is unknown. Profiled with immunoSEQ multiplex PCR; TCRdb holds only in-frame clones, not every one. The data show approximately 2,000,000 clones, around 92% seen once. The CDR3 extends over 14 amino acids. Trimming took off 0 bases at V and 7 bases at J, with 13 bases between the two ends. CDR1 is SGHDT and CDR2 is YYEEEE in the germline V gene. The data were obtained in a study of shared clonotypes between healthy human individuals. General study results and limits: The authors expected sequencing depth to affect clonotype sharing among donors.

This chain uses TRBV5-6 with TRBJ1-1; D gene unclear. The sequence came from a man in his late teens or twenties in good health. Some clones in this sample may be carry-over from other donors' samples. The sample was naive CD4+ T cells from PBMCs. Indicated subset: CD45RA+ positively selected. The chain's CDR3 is CASSLDLSSGEAFF. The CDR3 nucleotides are TGTGCCAGCAGCTTGGATTTGAGCTCGGGTGAAGCTTTCTTT. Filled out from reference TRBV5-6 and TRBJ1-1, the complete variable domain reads DAGVTQSPTHLIKTRGQQVTLRCSPKSGHDTVSWYQQALGQGPQFIFQYYEEEERQRGNFPDRFSGHQFPNYSSELNVNALLLGDSALYLCASSLDLSSGEAFFGQGTRLTVV.